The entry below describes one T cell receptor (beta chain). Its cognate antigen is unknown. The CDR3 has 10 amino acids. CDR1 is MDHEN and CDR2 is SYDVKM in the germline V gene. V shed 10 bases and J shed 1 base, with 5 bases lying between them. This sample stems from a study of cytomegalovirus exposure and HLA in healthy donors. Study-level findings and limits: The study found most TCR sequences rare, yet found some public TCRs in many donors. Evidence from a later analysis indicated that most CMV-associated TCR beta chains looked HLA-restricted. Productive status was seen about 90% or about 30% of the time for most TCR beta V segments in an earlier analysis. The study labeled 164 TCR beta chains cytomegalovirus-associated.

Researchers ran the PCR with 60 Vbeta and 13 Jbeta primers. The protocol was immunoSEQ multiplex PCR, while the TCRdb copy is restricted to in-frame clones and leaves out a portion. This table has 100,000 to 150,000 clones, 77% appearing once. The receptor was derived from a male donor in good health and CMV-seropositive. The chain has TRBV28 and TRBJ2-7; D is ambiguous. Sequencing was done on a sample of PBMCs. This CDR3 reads CATLSYEQYF. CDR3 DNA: TGTGCCACTCTTTCCTACGAGCAGTACTTC.